This passage covers 3 T cell receptor beta chains from one sample sequenced in a study of T cells in Graves' hyperthyroidism and ophthalmopathy. Researchers amplified the TCR beta CDR3 regions from RNA transcripts. During a first-round RT-PCR of the TCR CDR3, the HTBI primer set was used. TCRdb re-analysed the multiplex PCR reads in MiXCR, keeping a single row per CDR3 protein. The sample includes 550,000 to 700,000 distinct CDR3 sequences, 14% to 15% of them seen just once. Sequences were obtained from blood. Receptor source: a woman in her 40s with Graves' ophthalmopathy.

This clonotype was seen many times. The gene calls are TRBV6-1 and TRBJ1-5; 7 nucleotides line up with TRBD1. There are 15 residues in the CDR3. Germline CDR1 reads MNHNS; CDR2 reads SASEGT. V shed 3 bases and J 4 bases; nucleotides not matched to a gene: 6. As DNA, the CDR3 is TGTGCCAGCAGTGACCGGGACAGTCCTAATCAGCCCCAGCATTTT. Translated: CASSDRDSPNQPQHF.

J is TRBJ2-7 and V is TRBV2; weak D call: TRBD2 (5 bases). Trimming left V 7 bases short and J 2 bases short, with 21 bases between. Germline V gene data show CDR1 as SNHLY and CDR2 as FYNNEI. CDR3 size: 16 residues. This chain's CDR3 is CASNKVGVGSTYEQYF. The CDR3, as DNA: TGTGCCAGCAATAAAGTGGGAGTAGGTTCCACCTACGAGCAGTACTTC.

This clonotype was seen a few times. The gene calls are TRBV7-8 and TRBJ2-6; 7 bases match TRBD1. In germline, CDR1 is SGHVS, CDR2 FQNEAQ. Trimming took 5 bases from V and 0 from J; bases not matched to a gene: 4. The CDR3 is 16 residues long. This chain's CDR3 is CASSPRGSSGANVLTF. CDR3 nucleotide sequence: TGTGCCAGCAGCCCCAGGGGGTCCTCTGGGGCCAACGTCCTGACTTTC.